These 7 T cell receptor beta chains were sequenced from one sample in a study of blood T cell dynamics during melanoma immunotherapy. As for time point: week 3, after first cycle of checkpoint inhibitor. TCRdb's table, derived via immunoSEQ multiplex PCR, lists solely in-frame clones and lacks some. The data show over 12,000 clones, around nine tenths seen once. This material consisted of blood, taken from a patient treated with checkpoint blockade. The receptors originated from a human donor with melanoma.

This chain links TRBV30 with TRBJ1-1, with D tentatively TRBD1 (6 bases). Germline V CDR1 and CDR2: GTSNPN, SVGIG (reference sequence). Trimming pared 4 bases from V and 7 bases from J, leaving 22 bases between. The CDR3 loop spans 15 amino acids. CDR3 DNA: TGTGCCTGGAAAAGGGGCAGGGGCGCGACGAGTGAAGCTTTCTTT. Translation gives CAWKRGRGATSEAFF.

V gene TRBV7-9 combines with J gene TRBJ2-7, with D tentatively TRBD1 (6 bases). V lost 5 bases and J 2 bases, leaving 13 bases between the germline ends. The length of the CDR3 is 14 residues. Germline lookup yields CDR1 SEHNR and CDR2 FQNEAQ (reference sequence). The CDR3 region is CASSGPGTPYEQYF. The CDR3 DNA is TGTGCCAGCAGCGGTCCCGGGACACCCTACGAGCAGTACTTC.

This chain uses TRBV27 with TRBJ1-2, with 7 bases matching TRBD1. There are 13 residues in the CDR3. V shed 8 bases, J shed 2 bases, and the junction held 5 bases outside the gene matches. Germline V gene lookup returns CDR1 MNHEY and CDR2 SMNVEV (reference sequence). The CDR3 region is CASRQGQNYGYTF. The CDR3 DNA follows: TGTGCCAGCCGACAGGGCCAGAACTATGGCTACACCTTC.

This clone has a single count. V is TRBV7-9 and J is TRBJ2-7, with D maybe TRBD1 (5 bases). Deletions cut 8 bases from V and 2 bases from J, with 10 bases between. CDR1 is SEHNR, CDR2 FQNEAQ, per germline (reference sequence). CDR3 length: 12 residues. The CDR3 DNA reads TGTGCCAGCCAACAGGACCCCTACGAGCAGTACTTC. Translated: CASQQDPYEQYF.

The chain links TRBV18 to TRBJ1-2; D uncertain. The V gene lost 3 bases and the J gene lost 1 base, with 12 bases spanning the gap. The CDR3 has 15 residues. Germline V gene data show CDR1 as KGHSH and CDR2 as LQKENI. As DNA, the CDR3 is TGTGCCAGCTCACCGGTAGACGGATATAACTATGGCTACACCTTC. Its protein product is CASSPVDGYNYGYTF.

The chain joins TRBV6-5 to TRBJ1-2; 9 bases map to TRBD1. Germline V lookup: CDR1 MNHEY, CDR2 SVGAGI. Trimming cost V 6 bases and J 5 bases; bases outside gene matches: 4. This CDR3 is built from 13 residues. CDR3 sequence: CASRGQGRYGYTF. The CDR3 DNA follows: TGTGCCAGCAGGGGACAGGGACGGTATGGCTACACCTTC.

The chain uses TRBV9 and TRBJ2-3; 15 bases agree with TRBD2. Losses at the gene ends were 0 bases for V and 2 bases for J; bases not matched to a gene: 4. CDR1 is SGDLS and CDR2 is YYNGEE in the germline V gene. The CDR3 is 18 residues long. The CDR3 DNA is TGTGCCAGCAGCGTAGGGACTAGCGGGAGGGGATTCACAGATACGCAGTATTTT. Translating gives CASSVGTSGRGFTDTQYF.